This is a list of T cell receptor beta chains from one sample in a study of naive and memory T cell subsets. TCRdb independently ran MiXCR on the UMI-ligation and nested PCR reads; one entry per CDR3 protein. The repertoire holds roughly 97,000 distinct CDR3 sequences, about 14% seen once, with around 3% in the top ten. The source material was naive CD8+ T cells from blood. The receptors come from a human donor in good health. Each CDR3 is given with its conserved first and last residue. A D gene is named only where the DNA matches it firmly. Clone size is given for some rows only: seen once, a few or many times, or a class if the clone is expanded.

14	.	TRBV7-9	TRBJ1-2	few	TGTGCCAGCAGCTCCGGCAGGACGGACTATGGCTACACCTTC	CASSSGRTDYGYTF
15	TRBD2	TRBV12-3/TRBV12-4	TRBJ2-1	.	TGTGCCAGCACTTTCGGCGGGAGTCGAACTGATGAGCAGTTCTTC	CASTFGGSRTDEQFF
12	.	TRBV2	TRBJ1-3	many	TGTGCCAGCAGTGAAGGACCAAACACCATATATTTT	CASSEGPNTIYF
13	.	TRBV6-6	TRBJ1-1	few	TGTGCCAGCAGCCTAAGGATGAACACTGAAGCTTTCTTT	CASSLRMNTEAFF
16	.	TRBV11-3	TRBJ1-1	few	TGTGCCAGCAGCCCGAAAGCGGACAGATTGAACACTGAAGCTTTCTTT	CASSPKADRLNTEAFF
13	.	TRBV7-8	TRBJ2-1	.	TGTGCCAGCAGCAACGGGATCTACAATGAGCAGTTCTTC	CASSNGIYNEQFF
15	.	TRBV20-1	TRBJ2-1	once	TGCAGTGCTAGAGATTTAAACGGGAACTACAATGAGCAGTTCTTC	CSARDLNGNYNEQFF
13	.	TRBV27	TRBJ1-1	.	TGTGCCAGCAGTCCTCTCCTGAACACTGAAGCTTTCTTT	CASSPLLNTEAFF
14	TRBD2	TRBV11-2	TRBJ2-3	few	TGTGCCAGCAGCCACGGGACTAGCGGAGATACGCAGTATTTT	CASSHGTSGDTQYF
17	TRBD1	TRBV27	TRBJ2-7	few	TGTGCCAGCATCGGCGTACCCACCACAGGGGGCTCCTACGAGCAGTACTTC	CASIGVPTTGGSYEQYF
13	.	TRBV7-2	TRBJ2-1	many	TGTGCCAGCAGCTTTAGCGGAGACAATGAGCAGTTCTTC	CASSFSGDNEQFF
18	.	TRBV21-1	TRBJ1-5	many	TGTGCCAGCAGCAACCCTGGCAGGGCCAGGTTAGCCAATCAGCCCCAGCATTTT	CASSNPGRARLANQPQHF
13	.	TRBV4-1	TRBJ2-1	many	TGCGCCAGCAGCCGGGGACCATACAATGAGCAGTTCTTC	CASSRGPYNEQFF
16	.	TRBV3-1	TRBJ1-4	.	TGTGCCAGCAGCCAAGATGGGGGGTGGTTGGAAGAAAAACTGTTTTTT	CASSQDGGWLEEKLFF
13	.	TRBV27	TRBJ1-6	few	TGTGCCAGCAGTTCGTTATCAAGGTCACCCCTCCACTTT	CASSSLSRSPLHF
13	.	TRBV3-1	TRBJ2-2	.	TGTGCCAGCACCGAAAAAAACACCGGGGAGCTGTTTTTT	CASTEKNTGELFF
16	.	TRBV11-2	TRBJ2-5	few	TGTGCCAGCAGCTCCTGGGACGCCTCCAGCAGGGAGACCCAGTACTTC	CASSSWDASSRETQYF
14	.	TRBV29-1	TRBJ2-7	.	TGCAGCGTTGAAGACCGGGACCCCTCCTACGAGCAGTACTTC	CSVEDRDPSYEQYF
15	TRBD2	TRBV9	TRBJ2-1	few	TGTGCCAGCAGCGCATACCTTCTAGCGGACAATGAGCAGTTCTTC	CASSAYLLADNEQFF
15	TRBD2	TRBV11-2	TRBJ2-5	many	TGTGCCAGCAGCGAGACAGGACTAGCGGAAGAGACCCAGTACTTC	CASSETGLAEETQYF
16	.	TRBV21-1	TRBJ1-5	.	TGTGCCAGCAGCAAAACCGGAGGGGGCCTCAATCAGCCCCAGCATTTT	CASSKTGGGLNQPQHF
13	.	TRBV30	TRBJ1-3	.	TGTGCCTGGAGTGTGACAGAAGGAAACACCATATATTTT	CAWSVTEGNTIYF
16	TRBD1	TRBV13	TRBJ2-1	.	TGTGCCAGCAGCCTCGCCCGGACAGGGACCTACAATGAGCAGTTCTTC	CASSLARTGTYNEQFF
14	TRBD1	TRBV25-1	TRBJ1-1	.	TGTGCCAGCAGCGCGGGACAGCCGAACACTGAAGCTTTCTTT	CASSAGQPNTEAFF
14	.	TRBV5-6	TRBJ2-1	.	TGTGCCAGCAGCTTCACTAGCCCCCACAATGAGCAGTTCTTC	CASSFTSPHNEQFF
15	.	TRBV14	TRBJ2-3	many	TGTGCCAGCAGCAACTACCGGGGCAGCACAGATACGCAGTATTTT	CASSNYRGSTDTQYF
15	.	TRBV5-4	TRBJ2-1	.	TGTGCCAGCAGCTTCCAGCGGTTCTCCTACAATGAGCAGTTCTTC	CASSFQRFSYNEQFF
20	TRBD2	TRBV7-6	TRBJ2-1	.	TGTGCCAGCAGCTTAGTGGTGGGACTAGCGGGAGATTTCTCCTACAATGAGCAGTTCTTC	CASSLVVGLAGDFSYNEQFF
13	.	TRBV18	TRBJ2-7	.	TGTGCCAGCTCACCAGGGACATTCTACGAGCAGTACTTC	CASSPGTFYEQYF
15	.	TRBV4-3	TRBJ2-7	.	TGCGCCAGCAGCCAAGAGGGACAACTTACCTACGAGCAGTACTTC	CASSQEGQLTYEQYF
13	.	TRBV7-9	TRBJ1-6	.	TGTGCCAGCAGCTTAGGGCTCGAGGGGATCCTCCACTTT	CASSLGLEGILHF
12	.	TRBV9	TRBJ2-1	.	TGTGCCAGCAGCGTAGACGAGGGTGAGCAGTTCTTC	CASSVDEGEQFF
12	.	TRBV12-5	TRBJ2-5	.	TGTGCTAGTGGTTTGCTCGGAGAGACCCAGTACTTC	CASGLLGETQYF
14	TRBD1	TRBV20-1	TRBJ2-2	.	TGCAGTGCTCCCAGGACAGGGGCGGCCGGGGAGCTGTTTTTT	CSAPRTGAAGELFF
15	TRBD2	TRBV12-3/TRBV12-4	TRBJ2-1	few	TGTGCCAGCAGTTCGGGACTAGCGGGAGTCAATGAGCAGTTCTTC	CASSSGLAGVNEQFF
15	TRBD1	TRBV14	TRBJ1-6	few	TGTGCCAGCAGCCAACAGGGGGGAAATAATTCACCCCTCCACTTT	CASSQQGGNNSPLHF
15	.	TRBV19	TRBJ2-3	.	TGTGCCAGTAGTGGGGGACCTTCTAGCACAGATACGCAGTATTTT	CASSGGPSSTDTQYF
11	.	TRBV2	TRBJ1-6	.	TGTGCCAGCGGAGGGGGGGCACCCCTCCACTTT	CASGGGAPLHF
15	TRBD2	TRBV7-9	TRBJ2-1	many	TGTGCCAGCAGCTCGGGACTAGCGGAATCCAATGAGCAGTTCTTC	CASSSGLAESNEQFF
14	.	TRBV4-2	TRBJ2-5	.	TGTGCCAGCAGCCAAGCAGCCCACCAAGAGACCCAGTACTTC	CASSQAAHQETQYF
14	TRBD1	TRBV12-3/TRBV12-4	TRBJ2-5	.	TGTGCCAGCAGTCCTCAGGGGGCTCAAGAGACCCAGTACTTC	CASSPQGAQETQYF
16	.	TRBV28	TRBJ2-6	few	TGTGCCGGCCAGGGGGGGAAGGCCTCTGGGGCCAACGTCCTGACTTTC	CAGQGGKASGANVLTF
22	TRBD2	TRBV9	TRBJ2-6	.	TGTGCCAGCAGCCTGACCCCCGGGACTAGCGGGGGCCCAAGCTCTGGGGCCAACGTCCTGACTTTC	CASSLTPGTSGGPSSGANVLTF
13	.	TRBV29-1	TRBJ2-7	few	TGCAGCGTTACTTCTGGGAGCTCCTACGAGCAGTACTTC	CSVTSGSSYEQYF
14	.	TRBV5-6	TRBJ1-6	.	TGTGCCAGCAGCTTGTTCGGGGTTAATTCACCCCTCCACTTT	CASSLFGVNSPLHF